This note documents a single T cell receptor beta chain sequence. Its specificity is not known. The data are from a study of Ad26.COV2.S vaccination and SARS-CoV-2 variants. Study-level results: Placebo recipients had lower spike-specific TCR breadth than vaccine recipients.

Profiled with immunoSEQ multiplex PCR; TCRdb holds only in-frame clones, not every one. In the table there are over 110,000 clones, roughly 89% of which are singletons. This TCR came from a human donor who had recovered from COVID-19. The sequences come from peripheral blood, collected after recovery from COVID-19.

CDR3 in DNA: TGCGCCAGCAGCCAAGGACTGCCGGGACAGGGGATCGCTGAAGCTTTCTTT. It is translated as CASSQGLPGQGIAEAFF. The V and J genes are TRBV4-3 and TRBJ1-1; 10 nucleotides agree with TRBD1. V lost 1 base to trimming and J lost 6 bases; unmatched junction nucleotides: 11. The CDR3 covers 17 residues. Germline-derived CDR1 and CDR2 are LGHNA and YSLEER.